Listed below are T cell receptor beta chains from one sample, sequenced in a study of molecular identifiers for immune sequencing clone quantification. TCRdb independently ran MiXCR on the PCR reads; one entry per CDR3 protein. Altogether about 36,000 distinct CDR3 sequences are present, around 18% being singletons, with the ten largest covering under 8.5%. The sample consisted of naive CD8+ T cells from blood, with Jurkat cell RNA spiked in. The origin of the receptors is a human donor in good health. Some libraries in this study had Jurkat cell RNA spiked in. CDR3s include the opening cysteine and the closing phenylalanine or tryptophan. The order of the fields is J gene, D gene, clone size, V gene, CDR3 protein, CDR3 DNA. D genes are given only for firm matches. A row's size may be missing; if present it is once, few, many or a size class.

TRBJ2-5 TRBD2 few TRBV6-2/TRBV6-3 CASTYDGTSLLF TGTGCCAGCACCTATGACGGGACTAGTCTCCTCTTC
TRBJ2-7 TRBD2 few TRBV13 CASGTNVAEQYF TGTGCCAGCGGGACTAACGTAGCCGAGCAGTACTTC
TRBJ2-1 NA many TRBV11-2 CASRLSGEQFF TGTGCCAGCAGACTGAGCGGGGAGCAGTTCTTC
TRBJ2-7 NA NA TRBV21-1 CASPKRVHGRGYEQYF TGTGCCAGCCCCAAGAGGGTACACGGACGGGGGTACGAGCAGTACTTC
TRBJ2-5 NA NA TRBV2 CASSEVNQETQYF TGTGCCAGCAGTGAAGTCAACCAAGAGACCCAGTACTTC
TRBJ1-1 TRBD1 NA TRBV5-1 CASRRLISRQGLRGNTEAFF TGCGCCAGCCGACGTCTAATCTCCAGACAGGGGTTACGGGGAAACACTGAAGCTTTCTTT
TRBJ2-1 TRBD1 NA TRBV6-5 CASTGQGFWFF TGTGCCAGCACCGGACAGGGGTTTTGGTTCTTC
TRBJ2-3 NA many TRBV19 CATRSTDTQYF TGTGCCACCCGCTCCACAGATACGCAGTATTTT
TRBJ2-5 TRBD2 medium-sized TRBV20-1 CSARRTSGRLTQYF TGCAGTGCTAGGAGGACTAGCGGGAGATTGACCCAGTACTTC
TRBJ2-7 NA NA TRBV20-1 CSAREGLGWDEQYF TGCAGTGCTAGAGAGGGTCTCGGGTGGGACGAGCAGTACTTC
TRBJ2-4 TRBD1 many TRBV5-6 CASRTGTGNFGWAAKNIQYF TGTGCCAGCAGAACCGGGACAGGGAATTTTGGGTGGGCGGCCAAAAACATTCAGTACTTC
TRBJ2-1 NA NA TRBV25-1 CASRTGGSYNEQFF TGTGCCAGCAGAACAGGAGGCTCCTACAATGAGCAGTTCTTC
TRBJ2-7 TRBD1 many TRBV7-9 CASSSSGQGDYEQYF TGTGCCAGCAGCTCCTCGGGACAGGGGGATTACGAGCAGTACTTC
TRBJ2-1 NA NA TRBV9 CASSTTAGTSRDNEQFF TGTGCCAGCAGCACAACGGCCGGGACCAGCCGAGACAATGAGCAGTTCTTC
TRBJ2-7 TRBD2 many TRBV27 CASSLIASGGFYEQYF TGTGCCAGCAGTTTAATAGCTAGCGGGGGCTTCTACGAGCAGTACTTC
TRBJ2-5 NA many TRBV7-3 CASSPIGGSVQYF TGTGCCAGCAGCCCAATCGGGGGTAGTGTCCAGTACTTC
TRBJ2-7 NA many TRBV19 CASMGEDEQYF TGTGCCAGTATGGGAGAGGACGAGCAGTACTTC
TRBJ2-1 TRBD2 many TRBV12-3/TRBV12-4 CASRTSGTNNEQFF TGTGCCAGCAGAACTAGCGGAACCAACAATGAGCAGTTCTTC
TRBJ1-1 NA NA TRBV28 CASSLTLANTEVFF TGTGCCAGCAGTTTGACGTTGGCGAACACTGAAGTTTTCTTC
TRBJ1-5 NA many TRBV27 CASSLGAHQPQHF TGTGCCAGCAGTTTGGGGGCCCACCAGCCCCAGCATTTT
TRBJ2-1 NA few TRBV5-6 CASSFGGRVYNEQFF TGTGCCAGCAGCTTCGGGGGGCGAGTGTACAATGAGCAGTTCTTC
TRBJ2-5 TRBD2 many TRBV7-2 CASSHKGTSGLPDQTQYF TGTGCCAGCAGTCACAAAGGGACTAGCGGGTTACCCGACCAGACCCAGTACTTC
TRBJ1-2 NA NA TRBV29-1 CSADREDF TGCAGCGCGGACCGGGAGGACTTC
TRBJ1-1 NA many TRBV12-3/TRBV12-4 CASNRPSGRWNTEAFF TGTGCCAGCAATCGCCCCTCGGGCAGGTGGAACACTGAAGCTTTCTTT
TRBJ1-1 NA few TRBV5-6 CASSFTQGGEAFF TGTGCCAGCAGCTTTACACAGGGTGGTGAAGCTTTCTTT
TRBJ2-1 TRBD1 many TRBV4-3 CASSQLGTGDTRSYNEQFF TGCGCCAGCAGCCAACTGGGGACAGGGGACACCCGCTCCTACAATGAGCAGTTCTTC
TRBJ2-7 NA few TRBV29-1 CSGAAGSYEQYF TGCAGCGGGGCCGCGGGGTCCTACGAGCAGTACTTC
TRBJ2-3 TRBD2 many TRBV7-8 CASSLGLAERDTQYF TGTGCCAGCAGCTTAGGACTAGCGGAGAGAGATACGCAGTATTTT
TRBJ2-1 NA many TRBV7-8 CASSLLGRLYNEQFF TGTGCCAGCAGCCTCCTAGGGCGTCTGTACAATGAGCAGTTCTTC
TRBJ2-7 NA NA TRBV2 CASRGGAEREQYF TGTGCCAGCAGGGGGGGCGCCGAGCGCGAGCAGTACTTC
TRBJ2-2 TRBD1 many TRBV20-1 CSASSVARGSSNTGELFF TGCAGTGCTTCTTCGGTGGCCAGGGGGTCTTCGAACACCGGGGAGCTGTTTTTT
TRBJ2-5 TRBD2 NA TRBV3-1 CASRQGPAGAETQYF TGTGCCAGCCGCCAAGGGCCAGCGGGAGCAGAGACCCAGTACTTC
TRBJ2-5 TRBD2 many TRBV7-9 CASSFPTSGPNLAPETQYF TGTGCCAGCAGTTTCCCCACTAGCGGTCCTAACCTAGCCCCAGAGACCCAGTACTTC
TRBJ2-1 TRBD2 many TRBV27 CASSLSLAGGPYNEQFF TGTGCCAGCAGTTTAAGTCTAGCGGGAGGGCCTTACAATGAGCAGTTCTTC
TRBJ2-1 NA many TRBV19 CASSMSTGIVNEQFF TGTGCCAGTAGTATGTCTACAGGGATTGTCAATGAGCAGTTCTTC
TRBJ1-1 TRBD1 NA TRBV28 CASRTGDWGAFF TGTGCCAGCAGAACAGGGGACTGGGGCGCTTTCTTT